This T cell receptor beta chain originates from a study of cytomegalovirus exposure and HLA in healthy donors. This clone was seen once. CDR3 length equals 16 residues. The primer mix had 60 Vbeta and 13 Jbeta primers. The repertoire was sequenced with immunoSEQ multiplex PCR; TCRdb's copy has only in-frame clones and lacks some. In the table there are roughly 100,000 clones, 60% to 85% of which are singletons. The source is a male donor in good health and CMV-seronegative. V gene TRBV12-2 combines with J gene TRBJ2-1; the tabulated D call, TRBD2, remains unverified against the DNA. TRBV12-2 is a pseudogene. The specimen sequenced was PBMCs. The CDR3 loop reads CASRLKRLAGYNEQFF. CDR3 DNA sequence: TGTGCAAGTCGCTTAAAACGACTAGCGGGCTACAATGAGCAGTTCTTC.